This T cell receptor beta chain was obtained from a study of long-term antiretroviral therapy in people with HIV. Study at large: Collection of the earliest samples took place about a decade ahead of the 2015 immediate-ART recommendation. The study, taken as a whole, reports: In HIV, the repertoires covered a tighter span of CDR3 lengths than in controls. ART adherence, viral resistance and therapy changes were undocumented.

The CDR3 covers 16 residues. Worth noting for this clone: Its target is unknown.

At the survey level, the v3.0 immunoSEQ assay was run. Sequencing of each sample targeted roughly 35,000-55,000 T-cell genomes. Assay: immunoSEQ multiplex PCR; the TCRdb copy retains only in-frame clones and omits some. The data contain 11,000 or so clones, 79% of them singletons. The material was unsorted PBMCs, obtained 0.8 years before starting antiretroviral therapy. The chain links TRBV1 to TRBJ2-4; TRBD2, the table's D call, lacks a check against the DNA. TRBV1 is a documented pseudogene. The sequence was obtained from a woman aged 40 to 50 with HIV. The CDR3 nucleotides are TGCACCAGCAGCCAAGTTACCGGACTAGCCAAAAACATTCAGTACTTC. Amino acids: CTSSQVTGLAKNIQYF.